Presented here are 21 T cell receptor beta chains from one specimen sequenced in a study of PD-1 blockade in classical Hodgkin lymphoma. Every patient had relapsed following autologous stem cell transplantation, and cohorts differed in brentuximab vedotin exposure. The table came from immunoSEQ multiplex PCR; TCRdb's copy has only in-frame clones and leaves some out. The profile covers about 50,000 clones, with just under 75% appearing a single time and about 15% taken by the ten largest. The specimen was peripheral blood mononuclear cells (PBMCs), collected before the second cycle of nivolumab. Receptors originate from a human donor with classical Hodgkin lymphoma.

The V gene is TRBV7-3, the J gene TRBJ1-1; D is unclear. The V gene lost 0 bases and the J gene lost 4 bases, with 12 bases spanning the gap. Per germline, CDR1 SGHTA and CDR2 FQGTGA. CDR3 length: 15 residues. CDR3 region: CASSLTAGIGTEAFF. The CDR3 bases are TGTGCCAGCAGCTTAACCGCGGGTATCGGCACTGAAGCTTTCTTT. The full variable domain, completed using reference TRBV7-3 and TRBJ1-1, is GAGVSQTPSNKVTEKGKYVELRCDPISGHTALYWYRQSLGQGPEFLIYFQGTGAADDSGLPNDRFFAVRPEGSVSTLKIQRTERGDSAVYLCASSLTAGIGTEAFFGQGTRLTVV.

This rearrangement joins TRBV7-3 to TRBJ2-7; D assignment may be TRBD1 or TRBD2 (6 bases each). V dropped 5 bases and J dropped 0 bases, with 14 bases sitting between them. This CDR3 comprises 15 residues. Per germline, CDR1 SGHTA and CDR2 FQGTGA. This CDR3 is CASSPAGQSSYEQYF. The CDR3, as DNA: TGTGCCAGCAGCCCCGCGGGACAATCCTCCTACGAGCAGTACTTC.

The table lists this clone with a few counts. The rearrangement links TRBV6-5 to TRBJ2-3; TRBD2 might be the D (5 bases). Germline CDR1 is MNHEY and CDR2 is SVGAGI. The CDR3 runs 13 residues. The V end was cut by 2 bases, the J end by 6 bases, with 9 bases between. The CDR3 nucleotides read TGTGCCAGCAGTTACCAACCTAGCGATACGCAGTATTTT. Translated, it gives CASSYQPSDTQYF.

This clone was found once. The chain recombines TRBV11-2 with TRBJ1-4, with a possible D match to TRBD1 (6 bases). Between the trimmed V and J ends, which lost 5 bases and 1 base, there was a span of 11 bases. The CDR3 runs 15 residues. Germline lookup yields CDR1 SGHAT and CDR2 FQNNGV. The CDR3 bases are TGTGCCAGCAGCCAAGGGGGGGAAACTAATGAAAAACTGTTTTTT. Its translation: CASSQGGETNEKLFF.

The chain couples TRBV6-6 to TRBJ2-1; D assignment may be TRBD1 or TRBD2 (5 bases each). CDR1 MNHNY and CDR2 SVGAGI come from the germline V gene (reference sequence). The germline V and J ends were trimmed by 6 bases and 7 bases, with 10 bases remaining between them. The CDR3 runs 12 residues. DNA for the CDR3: TGTGCCAGCAGGGGTGGGGGTAATGAGCAGTTCTTC. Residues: CASRGGGNEQFF.

The CDR3 spells CASSPRLAGGPYEQYF. CDR3 DNA sequence: TGCGCCAGCAGCCCCAGACTAGCGGGAGGGCCTTACGAGCAGTACTTC. The chain recombines TRBV5-1 with TRBJ2-5; 14 bases line up with TRBD2. The J call may be in error: the DNA end matches TRBJ2-7 better. The CDR3 is 16 residues long. Germline CDR1 and CDR2: SGHRS and YFSETQ.

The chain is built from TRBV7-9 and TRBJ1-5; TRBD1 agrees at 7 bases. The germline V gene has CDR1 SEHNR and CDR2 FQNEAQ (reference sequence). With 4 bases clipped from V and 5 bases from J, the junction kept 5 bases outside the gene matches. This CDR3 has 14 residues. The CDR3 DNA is TGTGCCAGCAGCTGGGGGGGGACAGATCAGCCCCAGCATTTT. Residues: CASSWGGTDQPQHF.

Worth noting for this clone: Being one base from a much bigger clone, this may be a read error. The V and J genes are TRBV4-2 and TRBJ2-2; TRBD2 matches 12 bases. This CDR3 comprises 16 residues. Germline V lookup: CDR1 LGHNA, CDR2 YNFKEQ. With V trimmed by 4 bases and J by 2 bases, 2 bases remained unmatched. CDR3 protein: CASSPGLAGNTGELFF. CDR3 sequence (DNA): TGTGCCAGCAGCCCGGGACTAGCGGGTAACACCGGGGAGCTGTTTTTT.

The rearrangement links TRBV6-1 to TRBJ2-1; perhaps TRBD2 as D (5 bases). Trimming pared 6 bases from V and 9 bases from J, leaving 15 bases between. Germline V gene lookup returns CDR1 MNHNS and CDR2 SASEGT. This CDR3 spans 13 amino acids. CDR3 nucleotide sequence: TGTGCCAGCAGCCATCTCCCCGCGGGTGAGCAGTTCTTC. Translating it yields CASSHLPAGEQFF.

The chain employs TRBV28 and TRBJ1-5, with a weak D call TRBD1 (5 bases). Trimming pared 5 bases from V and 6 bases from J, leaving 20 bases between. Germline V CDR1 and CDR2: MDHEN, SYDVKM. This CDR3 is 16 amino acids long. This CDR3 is CASSPQVAHTGQPQHF. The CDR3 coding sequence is TGTGCCAGCAGTCCACAGGTAGCCCACACCGGTCAGCCCCAGCATTTT.

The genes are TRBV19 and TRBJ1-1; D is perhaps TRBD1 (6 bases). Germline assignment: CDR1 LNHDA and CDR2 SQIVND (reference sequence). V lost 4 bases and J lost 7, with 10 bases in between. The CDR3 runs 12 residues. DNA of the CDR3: TGTGCCAGTAGTACACGGGACATTGAAGCTTTCTTT. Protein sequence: CASSTRDIEAFF.

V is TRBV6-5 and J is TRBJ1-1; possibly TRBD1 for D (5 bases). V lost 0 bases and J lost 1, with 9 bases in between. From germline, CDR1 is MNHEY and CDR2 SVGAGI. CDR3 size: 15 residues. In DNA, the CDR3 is TGTGCCAGCAGTTACTCGAATACAGGGAACACTGAAGCTTTCTTT. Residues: CASSYSNTGNTEAFF.

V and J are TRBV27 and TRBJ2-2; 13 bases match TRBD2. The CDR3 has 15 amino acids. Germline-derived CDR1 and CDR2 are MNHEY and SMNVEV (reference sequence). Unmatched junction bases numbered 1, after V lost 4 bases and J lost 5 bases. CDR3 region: CASSSGLAGTGELFF. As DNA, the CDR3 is TGTGCCAGCAGTTCGGGACTAGCGGGAACCGGGGAGCTGTTTTTT.

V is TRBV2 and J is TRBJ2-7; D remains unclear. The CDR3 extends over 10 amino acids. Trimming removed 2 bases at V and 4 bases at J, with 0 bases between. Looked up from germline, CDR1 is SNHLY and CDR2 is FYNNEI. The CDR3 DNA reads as TGTGCCAGCAGTGAATACGAGCAGTACTTC. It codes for CASSEYEQYF.

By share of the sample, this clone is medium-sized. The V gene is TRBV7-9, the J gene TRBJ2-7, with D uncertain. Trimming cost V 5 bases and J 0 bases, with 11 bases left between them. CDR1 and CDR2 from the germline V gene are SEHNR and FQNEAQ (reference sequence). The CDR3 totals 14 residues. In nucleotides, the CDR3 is TGTGCCAGCAGCCCCCCTGCAGGCTCCTACGAGCAGTACTTC. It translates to CASSPPAGSYEQYF.

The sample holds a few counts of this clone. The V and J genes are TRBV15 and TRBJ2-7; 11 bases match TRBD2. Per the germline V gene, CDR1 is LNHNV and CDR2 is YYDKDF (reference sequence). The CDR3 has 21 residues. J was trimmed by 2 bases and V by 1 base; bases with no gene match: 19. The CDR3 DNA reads TGTGCCACCAGCAGAGGGACAGGTCCTAGCGGGAGGCCCGCAGAGCCCTACGAGCAGTACTTC. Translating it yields CATSRGTGPSGRPAEPYEQYF.

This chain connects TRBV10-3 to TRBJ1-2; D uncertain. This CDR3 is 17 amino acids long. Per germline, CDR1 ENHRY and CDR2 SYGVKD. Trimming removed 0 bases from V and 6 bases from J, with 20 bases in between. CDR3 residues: CAISESNGRIKRDGYTF. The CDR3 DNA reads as TGTGCCATCAGTGAGTCGAATGGACGGATAAAAAGAGATGGCTACACCTTC.

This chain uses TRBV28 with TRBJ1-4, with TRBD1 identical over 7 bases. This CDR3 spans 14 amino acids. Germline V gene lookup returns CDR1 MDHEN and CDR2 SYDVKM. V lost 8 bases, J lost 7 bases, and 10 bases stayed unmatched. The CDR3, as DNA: TGTGCCAGCCTCCGGGGACAGAAGAGTGAAAAACTGTTTTTT. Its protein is CASLRGQKSEKLFF.

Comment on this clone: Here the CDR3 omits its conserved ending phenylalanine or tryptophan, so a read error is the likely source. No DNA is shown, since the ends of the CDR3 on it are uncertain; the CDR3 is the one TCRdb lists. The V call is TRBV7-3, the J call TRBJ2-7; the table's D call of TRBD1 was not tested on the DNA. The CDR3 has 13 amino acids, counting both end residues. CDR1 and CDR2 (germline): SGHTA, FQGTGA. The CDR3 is CASSLGVQGEKII.

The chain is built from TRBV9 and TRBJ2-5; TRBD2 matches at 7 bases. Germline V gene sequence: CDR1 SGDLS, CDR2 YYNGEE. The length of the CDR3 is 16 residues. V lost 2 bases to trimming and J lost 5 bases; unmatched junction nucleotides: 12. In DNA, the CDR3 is TGTGCCAGCAGCGTGAGAGCGGCGGGAGCCCCCGAGACCCAGTACTTC. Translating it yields CASSVRAAGAPETQYF.

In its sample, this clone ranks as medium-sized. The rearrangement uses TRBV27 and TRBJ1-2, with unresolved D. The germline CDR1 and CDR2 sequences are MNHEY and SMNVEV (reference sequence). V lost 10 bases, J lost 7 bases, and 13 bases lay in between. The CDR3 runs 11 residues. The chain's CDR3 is CATFFEVGYTF. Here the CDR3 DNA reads TGTGCCACCTTCTTTGAGGTTGGCTACACCTTC.